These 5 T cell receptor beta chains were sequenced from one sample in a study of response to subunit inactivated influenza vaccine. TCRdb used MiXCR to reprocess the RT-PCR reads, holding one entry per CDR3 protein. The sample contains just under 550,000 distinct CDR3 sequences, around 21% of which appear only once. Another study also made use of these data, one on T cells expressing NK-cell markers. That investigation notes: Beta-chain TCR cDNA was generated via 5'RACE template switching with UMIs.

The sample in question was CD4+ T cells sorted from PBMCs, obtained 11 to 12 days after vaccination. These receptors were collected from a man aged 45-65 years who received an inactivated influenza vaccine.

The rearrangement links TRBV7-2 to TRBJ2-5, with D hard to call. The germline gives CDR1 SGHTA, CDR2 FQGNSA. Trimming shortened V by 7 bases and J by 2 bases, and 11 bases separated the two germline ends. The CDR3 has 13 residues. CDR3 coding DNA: TGTGCCAGCACCCCTTTCGCACAAGAGACCCAGTACTTC. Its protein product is CASTPFAQETQYF.

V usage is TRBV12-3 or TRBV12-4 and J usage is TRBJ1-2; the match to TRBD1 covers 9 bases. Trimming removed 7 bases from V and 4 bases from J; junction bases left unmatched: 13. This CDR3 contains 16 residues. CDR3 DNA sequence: TGTGCCAGCACCCCGGGACAGGGATCCCCCGCCTATGGCTACACCTTC. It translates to CASTPGQGSPAYGYTF.

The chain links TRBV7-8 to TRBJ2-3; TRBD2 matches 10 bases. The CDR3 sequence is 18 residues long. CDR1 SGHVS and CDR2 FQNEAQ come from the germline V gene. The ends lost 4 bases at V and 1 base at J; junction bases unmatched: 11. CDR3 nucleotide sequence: TGTGCCAGCAGCTGGAGCGGGCTAGCGGGAGTCGGCACAGATACGCAGTATTTT. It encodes CASSWSGLAGVGTDTQYF. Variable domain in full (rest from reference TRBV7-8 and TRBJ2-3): GAGVSQSPRYKVAKRGQDVALRCDPISGHVSLFWYQQALGQGPEFLTYFQNEAQLDKSGLPSDRFFAERPEGSVSTLKIQRTQQEDSAVYLCASSWSGLAGVGTDTQYFGPGTRLTVL.

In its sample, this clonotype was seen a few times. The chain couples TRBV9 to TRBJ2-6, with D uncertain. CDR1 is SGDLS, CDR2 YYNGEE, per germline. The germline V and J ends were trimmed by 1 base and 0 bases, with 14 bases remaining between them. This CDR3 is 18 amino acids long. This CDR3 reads CASSVMSSHGSGANVLTF. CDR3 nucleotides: TGTGCCAGCAGCGTAATGTCCAGCCACGGCTCTGGGGCCAACGTCCTGACTTTC.

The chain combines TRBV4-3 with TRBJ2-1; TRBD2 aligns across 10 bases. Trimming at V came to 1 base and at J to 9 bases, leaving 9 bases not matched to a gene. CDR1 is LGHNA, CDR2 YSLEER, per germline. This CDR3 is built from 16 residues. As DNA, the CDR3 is TGCGCCAGCAGCCAAGTTCCAGCGGGGGGGCTTAGTGAGCAGTTCTTC. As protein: CASSQVPAGGLSEQFF.